This T cell receptor beta chain stems from a study of regulatory T cells in long-lasting Graves disease. V was shortened by 5 bases and J by 2 bases, with 7 bases between the two germline ends. The CDR3 covers 14 residues. Germline CDR1 is KGHSH and CDR2 is LQKENI. Researchers made TCR beta libraries by using iRepertoire HTBI primers and running Arm-PCR on CDR3 regions. Each CDR3 protein gets one entry after TCRdb re-called the multiplex PCR reads with MiXCR. This table has fewer than 650,000 distinct CDR3 sequences, roughly 16% appearing once. Time point here: newly diagnosed GD, antithyroid drugs for less than 3 months. The authors made the TCR library using RNA they extracted from PBMCs. This sample was shared with a second study, whose subject was T cells in Graves' hyperthyroidism and ophthalmopathy.

This chain connects TRBV18 to TRBJ2-6; unclear D gene. The clonotype comes from a young man with Graves disease. Material: peripheral blood mononuclear cells (PBMCs), obtained at new diagnosis, from a patient treated with antithyroid drugs. CDR3 sequence reads: CASSGQTGANVLTF. The CDR3 region has the DNA TGTGCCAGCTCAGGGCAGACTGGGGCCAACGTCCTGACTTTC.